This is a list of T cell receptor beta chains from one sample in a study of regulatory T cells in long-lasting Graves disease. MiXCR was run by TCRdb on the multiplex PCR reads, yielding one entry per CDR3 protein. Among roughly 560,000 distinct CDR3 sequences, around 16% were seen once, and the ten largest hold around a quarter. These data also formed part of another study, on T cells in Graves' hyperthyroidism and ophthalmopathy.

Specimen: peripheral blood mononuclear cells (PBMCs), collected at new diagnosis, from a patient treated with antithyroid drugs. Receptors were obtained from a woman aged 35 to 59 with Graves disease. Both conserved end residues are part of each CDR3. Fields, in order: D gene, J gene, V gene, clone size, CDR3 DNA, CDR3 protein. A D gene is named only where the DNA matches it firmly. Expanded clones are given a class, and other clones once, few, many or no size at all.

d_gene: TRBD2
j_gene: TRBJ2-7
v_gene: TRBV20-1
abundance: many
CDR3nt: TGCAGTGCCCGATTGAGCGGGGGGTTCTCCTACGAGCAGTACTTC
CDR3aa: CSARLSGGFSYEQYF

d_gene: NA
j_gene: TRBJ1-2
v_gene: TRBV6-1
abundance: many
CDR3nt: TGTGCCAGCCGGGACACCGTTATCGGCTATGGCTACACCTTC
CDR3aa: CASRDTVIGYGYTF

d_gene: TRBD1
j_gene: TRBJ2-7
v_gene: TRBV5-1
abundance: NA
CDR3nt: TGCGCCAGCACTGCGGACAGGGGGCTAACCTACGAGCAGTACTTC
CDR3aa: CASTADRGLTYEQYF

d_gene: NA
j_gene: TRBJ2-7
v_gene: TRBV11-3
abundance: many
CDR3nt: TGTGCCAGCAGCTTTGACAGGTGGGGCTCCGAGCAGTACTTC
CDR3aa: CASSFDRWGSEQYF

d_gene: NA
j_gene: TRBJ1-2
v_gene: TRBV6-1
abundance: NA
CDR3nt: TGTGCCAGCAGTGACCAATCTATTCGCTATGGCTACACCTTC
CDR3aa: CASSDQSIRYGYTF

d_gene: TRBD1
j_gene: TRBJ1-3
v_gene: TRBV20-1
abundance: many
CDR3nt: TGCAGTGCTAGGGTTCGGACAGGTTCGCTCTCTGGAAACACCATATATTTT
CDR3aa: CSARVRTGSLSGNTIYF

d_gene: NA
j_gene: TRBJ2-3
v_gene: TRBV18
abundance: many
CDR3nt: TGTGCCAGCTCACGAGAGGGTCCAGATACGCAGTATTTT
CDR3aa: CASSREGPDTQYF

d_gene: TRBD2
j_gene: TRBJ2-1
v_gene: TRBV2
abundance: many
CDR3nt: TGTGCCAGCAGTACGGGACTAGCGGGGGGGCTAGGTGAGCAGTTCTTC
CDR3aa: CASSTGLAGGLGEQFF

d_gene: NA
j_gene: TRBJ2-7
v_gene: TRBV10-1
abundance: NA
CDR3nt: TGCGCCAGCAGTGAAACGGACTACGAGCAGTACTTC
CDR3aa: CASSETDYEQYF

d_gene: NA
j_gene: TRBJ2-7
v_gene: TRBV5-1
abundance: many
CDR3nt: TGCGCCAGCAGCTTGACCGCGGCAGTAAACTACGAGCAGTACTTC
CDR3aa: CASSLTAAVNYEQYF

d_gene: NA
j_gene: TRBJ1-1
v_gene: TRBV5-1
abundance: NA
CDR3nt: TGCGCCAGCAGCTTGGCCCCCGGGGACACCACTGAAGCTTTCTTT
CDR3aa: CASSLAPGDTTEAFF

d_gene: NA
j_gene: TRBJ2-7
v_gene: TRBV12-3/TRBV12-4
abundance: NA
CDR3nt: TGTGCCAGCAGTCCCCCGACTAATTACGAGCAGTACTTC
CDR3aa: CASSPPTNYEQYF

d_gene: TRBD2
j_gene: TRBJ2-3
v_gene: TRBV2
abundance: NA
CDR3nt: TGTGCCAGCAGGACTAGCGCCGGCACAGATACGCAGTATTTT
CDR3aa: CASRTSAGTDTQYF

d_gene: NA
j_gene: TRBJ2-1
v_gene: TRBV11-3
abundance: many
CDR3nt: TGTGCCAGCAGCTTAGAAACCCCTTTCTCCTACAATGAGCAGTTCTTC
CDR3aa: CASSLETPFSYNEQFF

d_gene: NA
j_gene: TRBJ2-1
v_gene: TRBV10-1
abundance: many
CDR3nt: TGCGCCAGCAGTGAGTCTATGAGCGAGCAGTTCTTC
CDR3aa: CASSESMSEQFF

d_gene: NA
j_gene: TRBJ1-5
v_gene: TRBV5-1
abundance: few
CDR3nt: TGCGCCAGCAGCTGGGCAGGCGATAGCAATCAGCCCCAGCATTTT
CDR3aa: CASSWAGDSNQPQHF

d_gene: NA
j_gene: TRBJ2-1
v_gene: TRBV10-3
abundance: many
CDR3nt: TGTGCCATCAGCGCAGGGAATGAGCAGTTCTTC
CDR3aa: CAISAGNEQFF

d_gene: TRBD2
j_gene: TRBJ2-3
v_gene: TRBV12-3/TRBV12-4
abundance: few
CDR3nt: TGTGCCAGCAGTTTAAACTGGCGACTAGCGGGGGGGCTTACAGATACGCAGTATTTT
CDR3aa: CASSLNWRLAGGLTDTQYF

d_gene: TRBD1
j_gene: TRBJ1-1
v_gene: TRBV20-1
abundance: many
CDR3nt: TGCAGTGCGTACAGGGGGAGTGAAGCTTTCTTT
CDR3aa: CSAYRGSEAFF

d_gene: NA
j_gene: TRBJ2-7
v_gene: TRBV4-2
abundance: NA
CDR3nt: TGTGCCAGCAGCCAGCTCCTTGACAGGAACACTTACGAGCAGTACTTC
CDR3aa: CASSQLLDRNTYEQYF

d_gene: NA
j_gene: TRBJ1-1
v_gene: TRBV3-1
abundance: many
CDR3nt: TGTGCCAGCAGCCAAAGCGGAGGACATGAAGCTTTCTTT
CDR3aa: CASSQSGGHEAFF

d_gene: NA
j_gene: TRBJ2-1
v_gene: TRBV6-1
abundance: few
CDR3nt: TGTGCCAGCACCCCAGGCTCCTACAATGAGCAGTTCTTC
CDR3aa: CASTPGSYNEQFF

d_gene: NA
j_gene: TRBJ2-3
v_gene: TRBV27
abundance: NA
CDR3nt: TGTGCCAGCACACCTCTAAGCAGGGGTTTGGTAGATACGCAGTATTTT
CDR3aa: CASTPLSRGLVDTQYF

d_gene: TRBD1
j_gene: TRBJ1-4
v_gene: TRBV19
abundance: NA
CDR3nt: TGTGCCAGTCTTCGGGGACAGGGAAATGAAAAACTGTTTTTT
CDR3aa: CASLRGQGNEKLFF

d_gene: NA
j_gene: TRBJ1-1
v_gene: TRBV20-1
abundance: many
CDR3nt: TGCAGTGCTAGTCCAGGGGCCTCGAACACTGAAGCTTTCTTT
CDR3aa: CSASPGASNTEAFF

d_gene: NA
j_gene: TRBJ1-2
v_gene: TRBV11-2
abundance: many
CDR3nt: TGTGCCAGCAGCTCATGGACGGACCCCTTTGGCTACACCTTC
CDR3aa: CASSSWTDPFGYTF

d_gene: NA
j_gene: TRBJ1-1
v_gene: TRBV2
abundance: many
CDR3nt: TGTGCCAGCAGGACGGTTGGGGAGAACACTGAAGCTTTCTTT
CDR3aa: CASRTVGENTEAFF

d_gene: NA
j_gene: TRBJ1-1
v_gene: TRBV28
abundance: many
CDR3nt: TGTGCCAGCATCGTTAACACTGAAGCTTTCTTT
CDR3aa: CASIVNTEAFF

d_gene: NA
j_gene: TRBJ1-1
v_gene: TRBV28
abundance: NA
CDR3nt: TGTGCCAGCAGCGTAGATGCAGGGGTTGACACTGAAGCTTTCTTT
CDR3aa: CASSVDAGVDTEAFF

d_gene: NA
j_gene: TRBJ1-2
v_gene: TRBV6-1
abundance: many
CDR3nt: TGTGCCAGCAGTGTCAGCGGGACTCTTTCCTCCTATAGGGGCTACACCTTC
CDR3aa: CASSVSGTLSSYRGYTF

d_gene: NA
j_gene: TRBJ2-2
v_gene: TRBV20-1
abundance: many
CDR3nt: TGCAGTGCTGTAAACAACCGATGGACGAACACCGGGGAGCTGTTTTTT
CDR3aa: CSAVNNRWTNTGELFF

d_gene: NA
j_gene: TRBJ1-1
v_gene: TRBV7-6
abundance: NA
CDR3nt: TGTGCCAGCAGCTTAGCTGGGGGGTTAAGGAACACTGAAGCTTTCTTT
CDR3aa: CASSLAGGLRNTEAFF

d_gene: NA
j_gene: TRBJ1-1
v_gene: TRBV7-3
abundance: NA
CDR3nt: TGTGCCAGTAGGGGACCAGCGAGGAACACTGAAGCCTTCTTT
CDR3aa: CASRGPARNTEAFF

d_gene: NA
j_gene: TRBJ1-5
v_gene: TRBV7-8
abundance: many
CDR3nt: TGTGCCAGCAGCTCCCGACAGGACAGCAATCAGCCCCAGCATTTT
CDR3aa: CASSSRQDSNQPQHF

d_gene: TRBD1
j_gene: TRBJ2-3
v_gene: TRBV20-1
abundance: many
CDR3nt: TGCAGTGCTAGAGGGGGGGACAGGACCAATAACCCTAGCACAGATACGCAGTATTTT
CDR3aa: CSARGGDRTNNPSTDTQYF

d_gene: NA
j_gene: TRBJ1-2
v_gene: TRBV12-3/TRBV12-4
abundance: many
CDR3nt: TGTGCCAGCAGGGCGACCGGACCCTACACCTTC
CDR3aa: CASRATGPYTF

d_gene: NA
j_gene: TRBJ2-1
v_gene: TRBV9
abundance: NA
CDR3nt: TGTGCCAGCAGCGGGAGCGGGCGCGCGTACAATGAGCAGTTCTTC
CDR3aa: CASSGSGRAYNEQFF

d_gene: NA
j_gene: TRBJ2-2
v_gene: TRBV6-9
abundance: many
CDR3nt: TGTGCCAGCAGTTTCTCAGGCGGGCTCCACAACACCGGGGAGCTGTTTTTT
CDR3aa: CASSFSGGLHNTGELFF

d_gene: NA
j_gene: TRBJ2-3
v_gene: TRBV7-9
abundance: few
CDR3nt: TGTGCCAGCAGCTTAGGGGCGAGCCGAACAGATACGCAGTATTTT
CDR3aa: CASSLGASRTDTQYF

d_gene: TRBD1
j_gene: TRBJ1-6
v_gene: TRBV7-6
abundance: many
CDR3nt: TGTGCCAGCAGCTTAGCGCTCCCGGGACAGCCCAATTCACCCCTCCACTTT
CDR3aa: CASSLALPGQPNSPLHF

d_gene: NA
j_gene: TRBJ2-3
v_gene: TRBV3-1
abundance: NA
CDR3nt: TGTGCCAGCAGCCATACAGATACGCGGTATTTT
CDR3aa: CASSHTDTRYF

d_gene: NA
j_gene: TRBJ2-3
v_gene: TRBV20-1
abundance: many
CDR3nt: TGCAGTGCTCGTTCAGGGGATACGCAGTATTTT
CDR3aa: CSARSGDTQYF

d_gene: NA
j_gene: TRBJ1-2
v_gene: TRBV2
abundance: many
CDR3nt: TGTGCCAGCAGTGAATCGTTCCGGGGACGTAAAGCTGGCTACACCTTC
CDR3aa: CASSESFRGRKAGYTF

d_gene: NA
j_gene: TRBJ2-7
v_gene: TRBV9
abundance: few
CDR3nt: TGTGCCAGCCCGGCAGACTCCTACGAGCAGTACTTC
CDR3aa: CASPADSYEQYF

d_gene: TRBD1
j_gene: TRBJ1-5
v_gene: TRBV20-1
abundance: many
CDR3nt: TGCAGTGCTAGAGATGACAGGGGCCAGCCCCAGCATTTT
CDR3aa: CSARDDRGQPQHF

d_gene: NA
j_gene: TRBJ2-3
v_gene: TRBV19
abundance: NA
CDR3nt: TGTGCCAGTAATATAGGGTCAGATACGCAGTATTTT
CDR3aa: CASNIGSDTQYF

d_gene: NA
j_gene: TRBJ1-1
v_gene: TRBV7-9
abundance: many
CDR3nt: TGTGCCAGCAGCTCGGACCTGAGAACTGAAGCTTTCTTT
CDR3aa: CASSSDLRTEAFF

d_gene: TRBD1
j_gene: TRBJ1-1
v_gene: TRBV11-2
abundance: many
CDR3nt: TGTGCCAGCAGAAGTAACAGGGGGCGGGGCACTGAAGCTTTCTTT
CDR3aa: CASRSNRGRGTEAFF

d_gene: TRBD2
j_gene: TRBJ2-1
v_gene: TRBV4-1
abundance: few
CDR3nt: TGCGCCAGCAGCCGGGCGGCTAGCGGGGGGAGTGAGCAGTTCTTC
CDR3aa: CASSRAASGGSEQFF

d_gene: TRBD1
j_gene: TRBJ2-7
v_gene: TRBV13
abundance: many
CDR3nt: TGTGCCAGCAGCTGGGACAGGGACGAGCAGTACTTC
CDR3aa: CASSWDRDEQYF

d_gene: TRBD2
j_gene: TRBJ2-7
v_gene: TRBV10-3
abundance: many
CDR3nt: TGTGCCATCAGTGTGGTCGCGGGGGGGGCCGGCGAGCAGTACTTC
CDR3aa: CAISVVAGGAGEQYF

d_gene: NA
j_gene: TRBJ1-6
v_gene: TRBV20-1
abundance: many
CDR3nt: TGCAGTGCTAGAGATCAAGGGGTCGCCAATTCACCCCTCCACTTT
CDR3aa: CSARDQGVANSPLHF

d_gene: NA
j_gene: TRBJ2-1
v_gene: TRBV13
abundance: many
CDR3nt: TGTGCCAGCAGCTTAGAACCGCGCAATGAGCAGTTCTTC
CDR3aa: CASSLEPRNEQFF

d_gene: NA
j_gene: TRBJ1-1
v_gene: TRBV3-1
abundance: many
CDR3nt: TGTGCCAGCAGCCAAGCAAACAGGGCCAACACTGAAGCTTTCTTT
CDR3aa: CASSQANRANTEAFF

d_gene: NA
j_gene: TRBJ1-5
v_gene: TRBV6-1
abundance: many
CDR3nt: TGTGCCAGCAGTGAATGGGCCCCAGAGGGCAATCAGCCCCAGCATTTT
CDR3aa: CASSEWAPEGNQPQHF

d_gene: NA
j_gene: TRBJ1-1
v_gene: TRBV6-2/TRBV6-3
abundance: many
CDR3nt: TGTGCCAGCAGTTACTCGACAGGCACGTTGAACACTGAAGCTTTCTTT
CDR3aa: CASSYSTGTLNTEAFF

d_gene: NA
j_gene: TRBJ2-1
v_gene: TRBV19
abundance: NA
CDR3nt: TGTGCCAGTAGAACATCCGGGACAACCATCTCCTACAATGAGCAGTTCTTC
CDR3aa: CASRTSGTTISYNEQFF